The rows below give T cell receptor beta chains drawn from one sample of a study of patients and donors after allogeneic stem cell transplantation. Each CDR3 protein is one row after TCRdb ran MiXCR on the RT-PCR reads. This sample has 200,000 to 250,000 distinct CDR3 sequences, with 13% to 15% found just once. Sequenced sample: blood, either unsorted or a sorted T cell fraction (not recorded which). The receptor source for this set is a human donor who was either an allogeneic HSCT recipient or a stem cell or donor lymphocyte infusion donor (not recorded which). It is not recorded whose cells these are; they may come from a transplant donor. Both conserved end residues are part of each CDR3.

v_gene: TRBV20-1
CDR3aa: CSATGQGAADTQYF

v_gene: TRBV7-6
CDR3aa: CASSSTGGNTGELFF

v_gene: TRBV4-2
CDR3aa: CASSQDRSKNYGYTF

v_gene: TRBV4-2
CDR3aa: CASSQEAGAFMNTEAFF

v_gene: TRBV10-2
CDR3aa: CASSPRGSNTEAFF

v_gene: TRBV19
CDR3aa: CASTSTGGYGKLFF

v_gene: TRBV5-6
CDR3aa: CASSFLIPSGPTEAFF

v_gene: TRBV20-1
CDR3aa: CSARDPYEQYF

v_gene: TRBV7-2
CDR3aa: CASSLASRRATGELFF

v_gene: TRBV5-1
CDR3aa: CASRQDIFSYNEQFF

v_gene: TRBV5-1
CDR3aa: CASSSSGTSGNEQYF

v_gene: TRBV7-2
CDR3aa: CASSLVAGGPNEQFF

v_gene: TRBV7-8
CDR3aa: CASSSSGTGMEAFF

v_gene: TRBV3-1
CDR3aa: CASSQGVSSRSEQYF

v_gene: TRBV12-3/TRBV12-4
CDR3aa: CASSSAGRYEKLFF

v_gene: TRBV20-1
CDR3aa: CSATSLAGGSRGEQFF

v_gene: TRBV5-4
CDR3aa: CASSPWQGWYTEAFF

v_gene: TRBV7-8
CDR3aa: CASSQRDRVVEAFF

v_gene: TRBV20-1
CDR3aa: CSARSGYETQYF

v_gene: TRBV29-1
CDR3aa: CSVRTGVEKLFF

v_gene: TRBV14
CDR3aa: CASSQVRETQYF

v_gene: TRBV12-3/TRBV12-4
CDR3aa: CASSSQGARSGNTIYF

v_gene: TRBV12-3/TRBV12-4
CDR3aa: CASTPGRFEAFF

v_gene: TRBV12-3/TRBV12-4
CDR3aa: CASSLAAGSKETQYF

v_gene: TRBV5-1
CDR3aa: CASSLGDTPGNEQFF

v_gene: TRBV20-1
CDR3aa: CSARDNNSGNTIYF

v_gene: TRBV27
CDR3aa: CASSSLGGPSYGYTF

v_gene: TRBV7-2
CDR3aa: CASSSTSGTLYEQYF

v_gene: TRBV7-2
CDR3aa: CASSLIRPGEPLHF

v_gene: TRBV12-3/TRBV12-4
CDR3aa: CASSLGHRGNSPLHF

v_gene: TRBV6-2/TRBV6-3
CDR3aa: CASSQLAGAFEQFF

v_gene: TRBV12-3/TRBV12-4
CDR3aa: CASSLISGRGANEQFF

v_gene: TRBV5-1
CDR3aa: CASSLEAPGPREQYF

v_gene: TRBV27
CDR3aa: CASSPHRLSGELFF

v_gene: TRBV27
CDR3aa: CASSLRTGARSYEQYF

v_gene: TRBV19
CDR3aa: CASSIKGTASGGEKLFF